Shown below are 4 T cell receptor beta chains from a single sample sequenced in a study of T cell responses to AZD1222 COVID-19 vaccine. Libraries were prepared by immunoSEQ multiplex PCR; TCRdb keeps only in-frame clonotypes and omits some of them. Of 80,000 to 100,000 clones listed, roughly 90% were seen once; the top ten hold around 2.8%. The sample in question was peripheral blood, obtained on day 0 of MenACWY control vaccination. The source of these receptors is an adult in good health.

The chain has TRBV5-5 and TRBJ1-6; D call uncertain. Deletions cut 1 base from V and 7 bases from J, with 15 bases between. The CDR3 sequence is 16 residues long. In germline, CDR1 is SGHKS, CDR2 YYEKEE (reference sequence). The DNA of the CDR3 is TGTGCCAGCAGCTTGAGGCCCGGGGTAGGGAATTCACCCCTCCACTTT. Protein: CASSLRPGVGNSPLHF. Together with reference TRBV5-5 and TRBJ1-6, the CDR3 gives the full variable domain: DAGVTQSPTHLIKTRGQQVTLRCSPISGHKSVSWYQQVLGQGPQFIFQYYEKEERGRGNFPDRFSARQFPNYSSELNVNALLLGDSALYLCASSLRPGVGNSPLHFGNGTRLTVT.

As DNA, the CDR3 is TGTGCCAGCAGCCAAGTCGGGAACAATCAGCCCCAGCATTTT. Translation gives CASSQVGNNQPQHF. The chain uses TRBV3-1 (or the pseudogene TRBV3-2) and TRBJ1-5, with D unresolved. Germline-derived CDR1 and CDR2 are LGHDT and YNNKEL (reference sequence). The CDR3 is 14 residues long. Trimming removed 1 base from V and 3 bases from J, with 7 bases in between.

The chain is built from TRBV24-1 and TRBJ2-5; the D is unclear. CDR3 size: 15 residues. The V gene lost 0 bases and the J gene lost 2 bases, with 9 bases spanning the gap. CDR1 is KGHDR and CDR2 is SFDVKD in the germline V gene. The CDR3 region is CATSDLSGSQETQYF. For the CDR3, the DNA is TGTGCCACCAGTGATTTGTCGGGCAGTCAAGAGACCCAGTACTTC.

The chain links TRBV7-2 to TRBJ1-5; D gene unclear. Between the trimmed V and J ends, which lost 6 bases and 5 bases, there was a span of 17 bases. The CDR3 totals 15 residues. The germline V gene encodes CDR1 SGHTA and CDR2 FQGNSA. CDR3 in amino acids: CASSSHAGFDQPQHF. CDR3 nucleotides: TGTGCCAGCAGTTCCCACGCAGGTTTCGATCAGCCCCAGCATTTT. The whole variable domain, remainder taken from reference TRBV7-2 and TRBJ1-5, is GAGVSQSPSNKVTEKGKDVELRCDPISGHTALYWYRQSLGQGLEFLIYFQGNSAPDKSGLPSDRFSAERTGGSVSTLTIQRTQQEDSAVYLCASSSHAGFDQPQHFGDGTRLSIL.